The present T cell receptor beta chain was sequenced within a study of blood T cell repertoires in COVID-19. Some clones are missing from TCRdb's copy, which holds only in-frame ones; the method was immunoSEQ multiplex PCR. The sample lists 250,000 to 300,000 clones; approximately 80% were seen once. Between the trimmed V and J ends, which lost 0 bases and 0 bases, there was a span of 8 bases. The CDR3 sequence is 15 residues long. Germline V gene sequence: CDR1 LGHDT, CDR2 YNNKEL (reference sequence). The clonotype originates from a woman aged 55-69 years with active or convalescent COVID-19. This chain uses TRBV3-1 (or the pseudogene TRBV3-2) with TRBJ1-1; D is unresolved. The sequenced sample consisted of peripheral blood. The CDR3 sequence is CASSQESRLNTEAFF. CDR3 sequence (DNA): TGTGCCAGCAGCCAAGAAAGTCGGTTGAACACTGAAGCTTTCTTT.